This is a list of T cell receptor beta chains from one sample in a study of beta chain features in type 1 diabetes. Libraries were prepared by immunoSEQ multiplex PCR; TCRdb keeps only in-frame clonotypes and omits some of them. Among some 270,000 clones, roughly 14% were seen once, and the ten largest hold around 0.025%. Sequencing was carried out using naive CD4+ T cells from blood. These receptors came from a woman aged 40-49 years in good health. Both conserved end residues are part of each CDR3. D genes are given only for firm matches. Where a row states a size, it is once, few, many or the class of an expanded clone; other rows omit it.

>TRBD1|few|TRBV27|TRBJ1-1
CASSTRDRAPAFF
TGTGCCAGCAGCACCCGGGACAGGGCGCCAGCTTTCTTT
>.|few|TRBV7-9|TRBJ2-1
CASSHAGTAGEQFF
TGTGCCAGCAGCCACGCGGGGACCGCGGGGGAGCAGTTCTTC
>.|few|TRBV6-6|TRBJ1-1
CASSAKDRGLAEAFF
TGTGCCAGCAGTGCCAAGGATCGAGGGTTAGCTGAAGCTTTCTTT
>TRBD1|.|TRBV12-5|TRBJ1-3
CASGEGTGGNTIYF
TGTGCTAGTGGAGAAGGGACAGGTGGAAACACCATATATTTT
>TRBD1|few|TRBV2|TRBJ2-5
CASRQGAGETQYF
TGTGCCAGCAGACAGGGGGCCGGGGAGACCCAGTACTTC
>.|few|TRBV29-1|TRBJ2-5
CSVLRGGQETQYF
TGCAGCGTTTTGCGGGGAGGACAAGAGACCCAGTACTTC
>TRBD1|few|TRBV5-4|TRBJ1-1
CASSWDRSGRMNTEAFF
TGTGCCAGCAGCTGGGACAGGAGTGGGAGGATGAACACTGAAGCTTTCTTT
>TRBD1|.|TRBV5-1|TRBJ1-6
CASGTGDSPLHF
TGCGCCAGCGGGACAGGGGATTCACCCCTCCACTTT
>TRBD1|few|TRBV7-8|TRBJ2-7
CASSRTWTGVPYEQYF
TGTGCCAGCAGTCGAACCTGGACAGGGGTTCCCTACGAGCAGTACTTC
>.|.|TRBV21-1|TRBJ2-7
CASSHAGTGDYEQYF
TGTGCCAGCAGCCATGCAGGGACAGGTGATTACGAGCAGTACTTC
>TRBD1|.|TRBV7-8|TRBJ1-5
CASSLGGGGYQPQHF
TGTGCCAGCAGCTTAGGAGGAGGGGGCTATCAGCCCCAGCATTTT
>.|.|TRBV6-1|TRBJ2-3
CASNLPAATTDTQYF
TGTGCCAGCAACCTACCCGCGGCGACCACAGATACGCAGTATTTT
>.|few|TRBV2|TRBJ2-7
CASRQNTYEQYF
TGTGCCAGCCGACAGAATACCTACGAGCAGTACTTC
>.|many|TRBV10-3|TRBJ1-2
CAMGEGEPYGYTF
TGTGCCATGGGAGAGGGAGAGCCTTATGGCTACACCTTC
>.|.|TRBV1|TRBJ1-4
CTSSPRTEATNEKLFF
TGCACCAGCAGCCCCCGGACAGAGGCAACTAATGAAAAACTGTTTTTT
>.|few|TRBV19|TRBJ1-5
CASKQLGPVDQPQHF
TGTGCCAGTAAGCAGCTGGGGCCTGTCGATCAGCCCCAGCATTTT
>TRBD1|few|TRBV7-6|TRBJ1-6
CASSLIQGSDSPLHF
TGTGCCAGCAGCTTAATACAGGGGAGTGATTCACCCCTCCACTTT
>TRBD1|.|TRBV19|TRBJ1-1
CASSSPGTAPRDTEAFF
TGTGCCAGTAGTTCCCCCGGGACAGCTCCTAGGGACACTGAAGCTTTCTTT
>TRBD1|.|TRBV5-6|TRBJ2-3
CASSYRGSADTQYF
TGTGCCAGCAGCTACAGGGGATCGGCAGATACGCAGTATTTT
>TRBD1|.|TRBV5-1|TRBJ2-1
CASSLGPGQGMDEQFF
TGCGCCAGCAGCTTGGGGCCGGGACAGGGGATGGATGAGCAGTTCTTC
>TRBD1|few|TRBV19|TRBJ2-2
CASSMGDRVNGELFF
TGTGCCAGTAGTATGGGGGACAGGGTAAACGGGGAGCTGTTTTTT
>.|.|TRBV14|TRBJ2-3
CASSLADTQYF
TGTGCCAGCAGCCTCGCAGATACGCAGTATTTT
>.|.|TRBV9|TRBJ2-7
CASSVGTASYEQYF
TGTGCCAGCAGCGTAGGCACAGCCTCCTACGAGCAGTACTTC
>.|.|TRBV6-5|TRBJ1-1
CASSRRRNTEAFF
TGTGCCAGCAGCCGCAGAAGGAACACTGAAGCTTTCTTT
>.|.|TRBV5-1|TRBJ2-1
CASSSAGTTGNEQFF
TGCGCCAGCAGCTCGGCCGGGACTACAGGGAATGAGCAGTTCTTC
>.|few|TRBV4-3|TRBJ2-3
CASSPSAGSHATQYF
TGCGCCAGCAGCCCTTCTGCGGGGAGCCATGCTACGCAGTATTTT
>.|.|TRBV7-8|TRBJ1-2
CASSFSGSNYGYTF
TGTGCCAGCAGCTTCTCAGGGTCTAACTATGGCTACACCTTC
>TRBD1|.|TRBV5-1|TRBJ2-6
CASSVDRVFNSGANVLTF
TGCGCCAGCAGCGTGGACAGGGTTTTTAACTCTGGGGCCAACGTCCTGACTTTC
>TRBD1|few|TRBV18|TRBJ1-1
CASSLDRGRGTEAFF
TGTGCCAGCTCACTAGACAGGGGACGTGGCACTGAAGCTTTCTTT
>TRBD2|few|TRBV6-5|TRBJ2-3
CASSFMGLAGLDTQYF
TGTGCCAGCAGTTTTATGGGGCTAGCGGGGTTGGATACGCAGTATTTT
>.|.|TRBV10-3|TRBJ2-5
CAISEKRGGAETQYF
TGTGCCATCAGTGAAAAAAGAGGGGGAGCGGAGACCCAGTACTTC
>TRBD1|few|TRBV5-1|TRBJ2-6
CASSRGQGAAGANVLTF
TGCGCCAGCAGCAGAGGACAGGGGGCCGCTGGGGCCAACGTCCTGACTTTC
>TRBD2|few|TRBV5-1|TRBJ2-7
CASSFGGVDVEQYF
TGCGCCAGCAGCTTCGGGGGGGTGGACGTCGAGCAGTACTTC
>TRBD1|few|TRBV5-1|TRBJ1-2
CASSHKGTDYGYTF
TGCGCCAGCAGCCATAAAGGGACAGACTATGGCTACACCTTC
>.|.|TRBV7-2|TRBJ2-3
CASSLAASTDTQYF
TGTGCCAGCAGCTTAGCGGCTAGCACAGATACGCAGTATTTT
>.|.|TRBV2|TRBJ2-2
CASSETGTNTGELFF
TGTGCCAGCAGTGAGACAGGGACTAACACCGGGGAGCTGTTTTTT
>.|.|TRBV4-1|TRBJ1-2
CASSQVAGIGGYTF
TGCGCCAGCAGCCAAGTAGCCGGAATAGGTGGCTACACCTTC
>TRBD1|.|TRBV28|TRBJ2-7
CASSLPGQGTYEQYF
TGTGCCAGCAGTTTACCGGGACAGGGAACCTACGAGCAGTACTTC
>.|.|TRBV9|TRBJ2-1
CASSLGLQRVNNEQFF
TGTGCCAGCAGCCTGGGACTCCAACGCGTTAACAATGAGCAGTTCTTC
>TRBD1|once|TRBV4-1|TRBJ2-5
CASRQQGDRSETQYF
TGCGCCAGCAGGCAACAGGGGGACAGGTCAGAGACCCAGTACTTC
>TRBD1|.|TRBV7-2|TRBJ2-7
CASTPGQGIPYEQYF
TGTGCCAGCACCCCAGGACAGGGAATCCCCTACGAGCAGTACTTC
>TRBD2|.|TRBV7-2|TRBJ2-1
CASSLALAGAYNEQFF
TGTGCCAGCAGCTTAGCGCTAGCGGGGGCATACAATGAGCAGTTCTTC
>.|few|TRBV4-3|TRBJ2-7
CASSQEQGAYEQYF
TGCGCCAGCAGCCAAGAACAGGGTGCCTACGAGCAGTACTTC
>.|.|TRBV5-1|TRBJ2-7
CASSYGPYEQYF
TGCGCCAGCAGCTACGGTCCCTACGAGCAGTACTTC
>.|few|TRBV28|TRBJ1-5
CASSLWGARQSNQPQHF
TGTGCCAGCAGTTTATGGGGGGCGAGACAAAGCAATCAGCCCCAGCATTTT
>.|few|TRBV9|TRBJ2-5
CASSAPGFQETQYF
TGTGCCAGCAGCGCTCCAGGTTTTCAAGAGACCCAGTACTTC
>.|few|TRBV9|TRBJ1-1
CASSVQGSMNTEAFF
TGTGCCAGCAGCGTACAGGGATCCATGAACACTGAAGCTTTCTTT
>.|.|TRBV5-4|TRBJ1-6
CASSLDSLNSPLHF
TGTGCCAGCAGCTTGGACAGTCTAAATTCACCCCTCCACTTT
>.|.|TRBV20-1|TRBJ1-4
CSARVSEKLFF
TGCAGTGCTAGAGTATCCGAAAAACTGTTTTTT
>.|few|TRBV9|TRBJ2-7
CASSVGTDSYEQYF
TGTGCCAGCAGCGTAGGGACAGACTCCTACGAGCAGTACTTC
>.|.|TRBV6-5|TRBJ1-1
CASSPILGFTEAFF
TGTGCCAGCAGCCCGATACTGGGCTTTACTGAAGCTTTCTTT
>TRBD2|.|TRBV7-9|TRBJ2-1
CASHSGGGSSYNEQFF
TGTGCCAGTCATTCGGGGGGGGGAAGCTCCTACAATGAGCAGTTCTTC
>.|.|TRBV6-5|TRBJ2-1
CASTLFPGNEQFF
TGTGCCAGCACTCTTTTTCCGGGCAATGAGCAGTTCTTC
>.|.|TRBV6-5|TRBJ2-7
CASSETGTYEQYF
TGTGCCAGCAGTGAGACAGGCACCTACGAGCAGTACTTC
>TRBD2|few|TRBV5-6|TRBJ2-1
CASRTPGGSYNEQFF
TGTGCCAGCCGCACCCCGGGGGGCTCCTACAATGAGCAGTTCTTC
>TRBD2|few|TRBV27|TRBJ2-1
CASSSLLAGGHYEQFF
TGTGCCAGCAGTTCCTTACTAGCGGGGGGGCATTATGAGCAGTTCTTC
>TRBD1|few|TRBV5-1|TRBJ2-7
CASSTGGTGSWEQYF
TGCGCCAGCAGCACCGGGGGGACAGGGTCTTGGGAGCAGTACTTC
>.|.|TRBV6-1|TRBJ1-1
CASKQGVVAFF
TGTGCCAGCAAACAGGGAGTCGTAGCTTTCTTT
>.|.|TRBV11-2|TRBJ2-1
CASSPGLGWNEQFF
TGTGCCAGCAGCCCAGGGCTGGGGTGGAATGAGCAGTTCTTC